The source of this T cell receptor (beta chain) is a study of cytomegalovirus exposure and HLA in healthy donors. The CDR3 extends over 15 amino acids. Germline V lookup: CDR1 SGHTA, CDR2 FQGNSA. J was trimmed by 7 bases and V by 2 bases; bases with no gene match: 5. Of note for this clone: Antigen: not known.

The donors were part of the roughly 130-subject validation cohort, which stood apart from the approximately 670-subject first cohort. Regarding the study as a whole: Most TCR sequences were seen very rarely across donors, but some public TCRs occurred in many. Cytomegalovirus association was assigned to about 150 TCR beta chains.

The protocol was immunoSEQ multiplex PCR, while the TCRdb copy is restricted to in-frame clones and leaves out a portion. The sample has some 59,000 clones; approximately 89% are singletons. The V call is TRBV7-2, the J call TRBJ2-1, with TRBD2 matching over 10 bases. Sequencing was performed on PBMCs. The source is a woman aged 18-29 years in good health and CMV-seropositive. The chain's CDR3 is CASSLSGGAKNEQFF. CDR3 bases: TGTGCCAGCAGCTTAAGCGGGGGGGCTAAAAATGAGCAGTTCTTC. The complete variable domain, with remaining parts taken from reference TRBV7-2 and TRBJ2-1, reads GAGVSQSPSNKVTEKGKDVELRCDPISGHTALYWYRQSLGQGLEFLIYFQGNSAPDKSGLPSDRFSAERTGGSVSTLTIQRTQQEDSAVYLCASSLSGGAKNEQFFGPGTRLTVL.